The 4 T cell receptor beta chains presented below share a single source sample, sequenced in a study of blood T cell repertoires in COVID-19. TCRdb's copy holds only in-frame clones and misses some; the assay was immunoSEQ multiplex PCR. The sample carries under 150,000 clones, approximately 83% recorded once. The sequenced sample was peripheral blood. These TCRs come from a woman aged 45 to 65 who had recovered from COVID-19.

This sequence joins TRBV5-1 and TRBJ2-5, with a possible D match to TRBD2 (6 bases). The V gene's germline CDR1 is SGHRS and CDR2 YFSETQ. Trimming left V 0 bases short and J 5 bases short, with 14 bases between. This CDR3 is 15 amino acids long. DNA of the CDR3: TGCGCCAGCAGCTTGGCTCCGGGAGTCGAGGAGACCCAGTACTTC. Translating gives CASSLAPGVEETQYF.

The chain joins TRBV7-3 to TRBJ2-1; D is uncertain. CDR1 and CDR2 (germline): SGHTA, FQGTGA. Between the trimmed V and J ends, which lost 2 bases and 8 bases, there was a span of 16 bases. This CDR3 has 15 residues. The CDR3 coding sequence is TGTGCCAGCAGCTTAGTTGGCGGTTTACGTTATGAGCAGTTCTTC. Translated: CASSLVGGLRYEQFF. The whole variable domain, remainder taken from reference TRBV7-3 and TRBJ2-1, is GAGVSQTPSNKVTEKGKYVELRCDPISGHTALYWYRQSLGQGPEFLIYFQGTGAADDSGLPNDRFFAVRPEGSVSTLKIQRTERGDSAVYLCASSLVGGLRYEQFFGPGTRLTVL.

The chain employs TRBV19 and TRBJ1-4, with TRBD1 identical over 8 bases. The CDR3 runs to 16 residues. The V gene's germline CDR1 is LNHDA and CDR2 SQIVND (reference sequence). The ends lost 7 bases at V and 0 bases at J; junction bases unmatched: 7. The CDR3 reads CASKDRARATNEKLFF. The CDR3, as DNA: TGTGCCAGTAAGGACAGGGCGCGTGCAACTAATGAAAAACTGTTTTTT.

This chain joins TRBV4-2 and TRBJ2-1; 9 bases line up with TRBD2. Germline loops: CDR1 LGHNA, CDR2 YNFKEQ. Germline trimming cut 1 base from V and 7 bases from J; bases unmatched to any gene: 11. The CDR3 runs to 17 residues. The CDR3 here is CASSQVGERGARNEQFF. CDR3 nucleotide sequence: TGTGCCAGCAGCCAAGTGGGGGAGCGGGGGGCTCGAAATGAGCAGTTCTTC.